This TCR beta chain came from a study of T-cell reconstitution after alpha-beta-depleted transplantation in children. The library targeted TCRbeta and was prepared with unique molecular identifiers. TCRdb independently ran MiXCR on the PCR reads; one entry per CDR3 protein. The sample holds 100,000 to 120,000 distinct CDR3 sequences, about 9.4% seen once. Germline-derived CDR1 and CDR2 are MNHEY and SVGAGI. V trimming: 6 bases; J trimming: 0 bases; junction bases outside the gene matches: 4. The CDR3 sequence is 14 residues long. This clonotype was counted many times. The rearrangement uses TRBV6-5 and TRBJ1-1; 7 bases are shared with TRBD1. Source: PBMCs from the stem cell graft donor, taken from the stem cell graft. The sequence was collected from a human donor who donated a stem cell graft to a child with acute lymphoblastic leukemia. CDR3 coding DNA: TGTGCCAGCAGCCGTGGACAGGTGAACACTGAAGCTTTCTTT. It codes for CASSRGQVNTEAFF.